A single sample gave rise to the 21 T cell receptor beta chains below, sequenced in a study of radiotherapy plus CTLA-4 blockade in lung cancer. Data came from immunoSEQ multiplex PCR; TCRdb stores just in-frame clones and leaves some out. The table includes some 70,000 clones, about 85% detected once. This specimen was peripheral blood, taken from a patient treated with radiotherapy plus ipilimumab. The receptors were gathered from a human donor with non-small cell lung cancer who had a partial response to radiotherapy plus ipilimumab.

The rearrangement links TRBV12-5 to TRBJ1-1, with 8 bases that match TRBD1. The CDR3 extends over 14 amino acids. Germline trimming cut 3 bases from V and 4 bases from J; bases unmatched to any gene: 4. Germline-derived CDR1 and CDR2 are LGHNT and FRNRAP. CDR3 residues: CASGLGQGSTEAFF. The DNA for the CDR3 is TGTGCTAGTGGTTTAGGACAGGGTAGCACTGAAGCTTTCTTT.

The chain joins TRBV9 to TRBJ2-3, with 12 bases lining up with TRBD1. Germline V CDR1 and CDR2: SGDLS, YYNGEE. Unmatched junction bases numbered 10, after V lost 3 bases and J lost 5 bases. This CDR3 region has 17 residues. The CDR3 coding sequence is TGTGCCAGCAGCGAAGGGGGGGACAGGGGGCTCCGAGATACGCAGTATTTT. Encoded protein: CASSEGGDRGLRDTQYF.

V usage is TRBV7-3 and J usage is TRBJ2-3; the D gene is possibly TRBD2 (5 bases). The V gene's germline CDR1 is SGHTA and CDR2 FQGTGA. V lost 5 bases and J lost 4, with 10 bases in between. The CDR3 covers 13 residues. The CDR3 is CASSPQAADTQYF. The DNA of the CDR3 is TGTGCCAGCAGCCCGCAAGCGGCAGATACGCAGTATTTT. Together with reference TRBV7-3 and TRBJ2-3, the CDR3 gives the full variable domain: GAGVSQTPSNKVTEKGKYVELRCDPISGHTALYWYRQSLGQGPEFLIYFQGTGAADDSGLPNDRFFAVRPEGSVSTLKIQRTERGDSAVYLCASSPQAADTQYFGPGTRLTVL.

The chain links TRBV30 to TRBJ1-5, with a weak D call TRBD1 (6 bases). The CDR3 is 14 amino acids. V lost 2 bases and J 0 bases, leaving 8 bases between the germline ends. From germline, CDR1 is GTSNPN and CDR2 SVGIG (reference sequence). The CDR3 spells CAWSYRVSNQPQHF. DNA for the CDR3: TGTGCCTGGAGTTACAGGGTTAGCAATCAGCCCCAGCATTTT.

The chain carries TRBV7-2 and TRBJ2-7; TRBD2 matches at 11 bases. The J segment lost 2 bases and the V segment lost 0 bases, leaving 9 bases of the junction unmatched. CDR3 length: 18 amino acids. Germline V gene lookup returns CDR1 SGHTA and CDR2 FQGNSA. CDR3 coding DNA: TGTGCCAGCAGCTTAGCACGGGTCACACTAGCGGGAGCCTACGAGCAGTACTTC. This gives the protein CASSLARVTLAGAYEQYF.

This clone was picked up one time. The gene calls are TRBV5-1 and TRBJ2-1, with TRBD2 matching 8 bases. Germline V gene data show CDR1 as SGHRS and CDR2 as YFSETQ. CDR3 size: 14 residues. Trimming removed 0 bases from V and 7 bases from J; junction bases left unmatched: 3. CDR3 region: CASSLGTSSNEQFF. The CDR3, as DNA: TGCGCCAGCAGCTTGGGGACTAGCAGTAATGAGCAGTTCTTC.

This clone was recorded a few times. J is TRBJ2-6 and V is TRBV19; 8 nucleotides line up with TRBD1. This CDR3 comprises 16 residues. Germline V gene sequence: CDR1 LNHDA, CDR2 SQIVND (reference sequence). J gave up 0 bases and V 8 bases, and 6 bases lay outside the gene matches. CDR3 in DNA: TGTGCCAGTTCGACAGGGGCGGCCTCTGGGGCCAACGTCCTGACTTTC. This encodes CASSTGAASGANVLTF.

J is TRBJ1-2 and V is TRBV5-1; 10 bases are shared with TRBD1. Germline V gene lookup returns CDR1 SGHRS and CDR2 YFSETQ. V trimming: 4 bases; J trimming: 4 bases; junction bases outside the gene matches: 7. The CDR3 contains 15 residues. The CDR3 loop is CASSVTGGGSYGYTF. CDR3 sequence (DNA): TGCGCCAGCAGCGTGACAGGGGGCGGAAGCTATGGCTACACCTTC.

The chain recombines TRBV28 with TRBJ1-5; tentatively, D is TRBD1 (6 bases). V lost 0 bases, J lost 4 bases, and 13 bases lay in between. CDR3 size: 16 residues. CDR1 and CDR2 from the germline V gene are MDHEN and SYDVKM. The CDR3 DNA sequence: TGTGCCAGCAGTTTATGGTATGGACAGCGAAATCAGCCCCAGCATTTT. Its protein product is CASSLWYGQRNQPQHF.

The rearrangement uses TRBV5-4 and TRBJ2-2, with D perhaps TRBD2 (6 bases). The V gene's germline CDR1 is SGHNT and CDR2 YYREEE (reference sequence). V dropped 2 bases and J dropped 8 bases, with 13 bases sitting between them. This CDR3 is built from 14 residues. CDR3 loop: CASSFRRERGELFF. DNA of the CDR3: TGTGCCAGCAGCTTTCGGCGGGAAAGAGGGGAGCTGTTTTTT.

V usage is TRBV14 and J usage is TRBJ2-2; 7 nucleotides agree with TRBD2. CDR3 length: 16 residues. Losses at the gene ends were 4 bases for V and 0 bases for J; bases not matched to a gene: 5. The germline gives CDR1 SGHDN, CDR2 FVKESK. CDR3 protein: CASSRIGLANTGELFF. CDR3 bases: TGTGCCAGCAGCCGAATTGGACTAGCGAACACCGGGGAGCTGTTTTTT.

This chain links TRBV28 with TRBJ1-1; D might be TRBD1 (6 bases). V was trimmed by 5 bases and J by 8 bases, leaving 9 bases between them. The CDR3 is made up of 11 amino acids. Germline CDR1 and CDR2: MDHEN and SYDVKM. The CDR3 here is CASSPTGEAFF. In DNA form, the CDR3 reads TGTGCCAGCAGTCCTACAGGGGAAGCTTTCTTT. Complete variable domain (other parts from reference TRBV28 and TRBJ1-1): DVKVTQSSRYLVKRTGEKVFLECVQDMDHENMFWYRQDPGLGLRLIYFSYDVKMKEKGDIPEGYSVSREKKERFSLILESASTNQTSMYLCASSPTGEAFFGQGTRLTVV.

V is TRBV15 and J is TRBJ1-1; 7 nucleotides agree with TRBD1. Per germline, CDR1 LNHNV and CDR2 YYDKDF (reference sequence). The CDR3 is made up of 15 amino acids. The trim removed 0 bases at V and 2 bases at J, leaving 3 bases unmatched. Here the CDR3 DNA reads TGTGCCACCAGCAGAGAAAGACAGGGTAACACTGAAGCTTTCTTT. As protein: CATSRERQGNTEAFF.

This clone occurred a few times. This chain links TRBV7-9 with TRBJ1-4; 8 bases match TRBD1. The CDR3 sequence is 16 residues long. The V gene's germline CDR1 is SEHNR and CDR2 FQNEAQ (reference sequence). The junction had 5 bases not matched to a gene; V was cut back by 5 bases and J by 0 bases. The CDR3 nucleotides read TGTGCCAGCAGCGACTCAGGGGGCGCAACTAATGAAAAACTGTTTTTT. It encodes CASSDSGGATNEKLFF. The complete variable domain, with remaining parts taken from reference TRBV7-9 and TRBJ1-4, reads DTGVSQNPRHKITKRGQNVTFRCDPISEHNRLYWYRQTLGQGPEFLTYFQNEAQLEKSRLLSDRFSAERPKGSFSTLEIQRTEQGDSAMYLCASSDSGGATNEKLFFGSGTQLSVL.

The chain links TRBV27 to TRBJ2-7, with TRBD2 as a possible D gene (5 bases). V was shortened by 6 bases and J by 0 bases, with 12 bases between the two germline ends. Germline-derived CDR1 and CDR2 are MNHEY and SMNVEV (reference sequence). CDR3 length equals 14 residues. The CDR3 sequence: CASSPSGDSYEQYF. The CDR3 DNA follows: TGTGCCAGCAGCCCTTCCGGGGACTCCTACGAGCAGTACTTC.

CDR3 bases: TGTGCCTGGAGTGTACTAGCGGGATCCGAAGCCTACAATGAGCAGTTCTTC. Protein product: CAWSVLAGSEAYNEQFF. The chain combines TRBV30 with TRBJ2-1; 10 bases are a match to TRBD2. Germline CDR1 GTSNPN, CDR2 SVGIG (reference sequence). The V gene end was trimmed by 0 bases and the J gene end by 2 bases; junction bases not matched to a gene: 7. The CDR3 runs to 17 residues. Combining the CDR3 with reference TRBV30 and TRBJ2-1 gives the whole variable domain SQTIHQWPATLVQPVGSPLSLECTVEGTSNPNLYWYRQAAGRGLQLLFYSVGIGQISSEVPQNLSASRPQDRQFILSSKKLLLSDSGFYLCAWSVLAGSEAYNEQFFGPGTRLTVL.

This chain connects TRBV28 to TRBJ2-2; D possibly corresponds to TRBD1 (5 bases). The CDR3 sequence is 15 residues long. Trimming removed 5 bases from V and 0 bases from J, with 10 bases in between. CDR1 is MDHEN, CDR2 SYDVKM, per germline. The CDR3 DNA sequence: TGTGCCAGCAGTACCCTGGACACGAACACCGGGGAGCTGTTTTTT. Translated, it gives CASSTLDTNTGELFF.

This chain uses TRBV2 with TRBJ1-1; no firm D call. Germline V gene sequence: CDR1 SNHLY, CDR2 FYNNEI. Trimming took off 5 bases at V and 4 bases at J, with 11 bases between the two ends. The CDR3 has 13 residues. CDR3 in DNA: TGTGCCAGCAGTTCCCGACAAGGCACTGAAGCTTTCTTT. Translation gives CASSSRQGTEAFF.

The chain recombines TRBV19 with TRBJ2-1; 13 bases are shared with TRBD2. Germline V CDR1 and CDR2: LNHDA, SQIVND (reference sequence). The CDR3 spans 18 residues. Trimming cost V 0 bases and J 8 bases; bases outside gene matches: 10. This CDR3 reads CASSIDLVTSGRADEQFF. The CDR3 coding sequence is TGTGCCAGTAGTATAGATCTAGTCACTAGCGGGAGGGCCGATGAGCAGTTCTTC. The whole variable domain, filled in from reference TRBV19 and TRBJ2-1, reads DGGITQSPKYLFRKEGQNVTLSCEQNLNHDAMYWYRQDPGQGLRLIYYSQIVNDFQKGDIAEGYSVSREKKESFPLTVTSAQKNPTAFYLCASSIDLVTSGRADEQFFGPGTRLTVL.

This chain links TRBV9 with TRBJ1-2, with 9 bases fitting TRBD1. Germline loops: CDR1 SGDLS, CDR2 YYNGEE. With V trimmed by 3 bases and J by 2 bases, 5 bases remained unmatched. The CDR3 covers 15 residues. This CDR3 is CASSAADRGNYGYTF. CDR3 coding DNA: TGTGCCAGCAGCGCTGCGGACAGGGGAAACTATGGCTACACCTTC.

The rearrangement links TRBV6-5 to TRBJ2-3, with TRBD1 matching over 7 bases. V trimming: 4 bases; J trimming: 5 bases; junction bases outside the gene matches: 12. The CDR3 length is 16 residues. Per the germline V gene, CDR1 is MNHEY and CDR2 is SVGAGI. CDR3 amino acids: CASSSRQGLQGDTQYF. Here the CDR3 DNA reads TGTGCCAGCAGTTCGAGACAGGGCTTGCAGGGAGATACGCAGTATTTT.